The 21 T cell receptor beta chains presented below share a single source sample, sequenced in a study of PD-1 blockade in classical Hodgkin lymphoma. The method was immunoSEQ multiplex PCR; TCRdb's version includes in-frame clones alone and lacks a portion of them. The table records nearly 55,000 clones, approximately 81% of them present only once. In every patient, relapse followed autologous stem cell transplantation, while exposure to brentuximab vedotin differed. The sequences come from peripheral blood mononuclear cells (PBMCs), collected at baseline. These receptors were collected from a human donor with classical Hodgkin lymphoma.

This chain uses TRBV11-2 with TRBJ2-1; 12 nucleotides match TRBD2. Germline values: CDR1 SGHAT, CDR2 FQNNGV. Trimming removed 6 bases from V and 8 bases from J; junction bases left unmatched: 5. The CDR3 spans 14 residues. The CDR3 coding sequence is TGTGCCAGCAGTAACGGACTAGCGGGATATGAGCAGTTCTTC. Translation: CASSNGLAGYEQFF.

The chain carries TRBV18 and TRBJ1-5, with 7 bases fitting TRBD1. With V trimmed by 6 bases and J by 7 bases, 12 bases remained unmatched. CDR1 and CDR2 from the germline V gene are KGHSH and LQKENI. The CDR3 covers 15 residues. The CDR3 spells CASSPTGWVDQPQHF. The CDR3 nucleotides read TGTGCCAGCTCGCCGACAGGGTGGGTAGACCAGCCCCAGCATTTT.

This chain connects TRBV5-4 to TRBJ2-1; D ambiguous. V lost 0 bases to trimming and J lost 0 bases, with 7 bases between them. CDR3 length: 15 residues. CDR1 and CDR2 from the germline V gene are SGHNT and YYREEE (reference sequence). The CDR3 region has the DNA TGTGCCAGCAGCTTGGGCCTGAGCTCCTACAATGAGCAGTTCTTC. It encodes CASSLGLSSYNEQFF.

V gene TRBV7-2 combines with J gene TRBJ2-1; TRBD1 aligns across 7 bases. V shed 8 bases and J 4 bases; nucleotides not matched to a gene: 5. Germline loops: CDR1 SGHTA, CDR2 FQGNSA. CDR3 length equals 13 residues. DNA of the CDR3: TGTGCCAGCCACGGGACAGTGTACAATGAGCAGTTCTTC. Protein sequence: CASHGTVYNEQFF.

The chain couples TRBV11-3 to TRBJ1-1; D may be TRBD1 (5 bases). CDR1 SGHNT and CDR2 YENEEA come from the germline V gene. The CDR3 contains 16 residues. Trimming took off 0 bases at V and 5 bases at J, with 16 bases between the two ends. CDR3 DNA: TGTGCCAGCAGCTTAGAATCTGCGGGGCGTTATACTGAAGCTTTCTTT. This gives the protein CASSLESAGRYTEAFF.

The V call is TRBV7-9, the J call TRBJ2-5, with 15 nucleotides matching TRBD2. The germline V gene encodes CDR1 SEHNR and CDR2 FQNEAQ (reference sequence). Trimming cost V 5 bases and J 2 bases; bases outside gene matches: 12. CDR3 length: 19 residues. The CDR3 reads CASSPLPGLAGGQQETQYF. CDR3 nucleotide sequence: TGTGCCAGCAGCCCCCTACCGGGACTAGCGGGAGGACAACAAGAGACCCAGTACTTC.

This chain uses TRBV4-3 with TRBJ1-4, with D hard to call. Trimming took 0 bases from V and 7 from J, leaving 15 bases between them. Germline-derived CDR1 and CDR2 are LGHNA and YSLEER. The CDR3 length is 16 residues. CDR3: CASSQEFRGMGEKLFF. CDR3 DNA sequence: TGCGCCAGCAGCCAAGAATTCCGGGGTATGGGTGAAAAACTGTTTTTT.

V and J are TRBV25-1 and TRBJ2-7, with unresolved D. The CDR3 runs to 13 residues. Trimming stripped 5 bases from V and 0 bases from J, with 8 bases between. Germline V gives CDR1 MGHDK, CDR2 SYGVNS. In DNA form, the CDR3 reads TGTGCCAGCAGTCGTAGGAGCTCCTACGAGCAGTACTTC. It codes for CASSRRSSYEQYF.

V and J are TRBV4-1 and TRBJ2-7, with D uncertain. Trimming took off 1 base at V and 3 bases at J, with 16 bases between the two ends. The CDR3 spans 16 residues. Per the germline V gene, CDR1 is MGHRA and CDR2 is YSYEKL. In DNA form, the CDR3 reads TGCGCCAGCAGCCAAGGAGTAATCAGCTCAGGCTACGAGCAGTACTTC. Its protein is CASSQGVISSGYEQYF.

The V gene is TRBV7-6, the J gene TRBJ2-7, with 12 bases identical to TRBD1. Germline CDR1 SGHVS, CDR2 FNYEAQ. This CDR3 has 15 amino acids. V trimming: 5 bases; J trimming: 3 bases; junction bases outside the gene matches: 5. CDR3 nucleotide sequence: TGTGCCAGCAGCGAAGGGACAGGGGGCAACTACGAGCAGTACTTC. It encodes CASSEGTGGNYEQYF.

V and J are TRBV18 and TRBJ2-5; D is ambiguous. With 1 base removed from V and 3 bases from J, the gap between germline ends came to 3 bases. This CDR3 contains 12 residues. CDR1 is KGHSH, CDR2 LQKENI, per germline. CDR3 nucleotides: TGTGCCAGCTCACCACTGAAAGAGACCCAGTACTTC. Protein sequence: CASSPLKETQYF.

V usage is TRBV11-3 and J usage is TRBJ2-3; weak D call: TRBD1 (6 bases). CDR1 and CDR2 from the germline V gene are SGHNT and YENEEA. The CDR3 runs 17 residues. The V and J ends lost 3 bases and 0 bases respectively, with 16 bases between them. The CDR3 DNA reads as TGTGCCAGCAGCTTTGGCCAGGGGATTCTCAGCACAGATACGCAGTATTTT. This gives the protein CASSFGQGILSTDTQYF.

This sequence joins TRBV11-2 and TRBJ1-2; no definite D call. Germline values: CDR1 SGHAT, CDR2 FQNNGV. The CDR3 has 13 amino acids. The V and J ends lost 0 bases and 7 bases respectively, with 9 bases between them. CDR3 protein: CASSLDSYGGYTF. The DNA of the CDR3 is TGTGCCAGCAGCTTAGATAGTTATGGTGGCTACACCTTC.

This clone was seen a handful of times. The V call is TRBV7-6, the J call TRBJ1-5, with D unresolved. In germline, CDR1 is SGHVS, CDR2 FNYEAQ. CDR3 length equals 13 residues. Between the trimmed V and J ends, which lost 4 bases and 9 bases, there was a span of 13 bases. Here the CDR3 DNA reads TGTGCCAGCAGCTCCTTGGGAGTTCTGCCCCAGCATTTT. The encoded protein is CASSSLGVLPQHF.

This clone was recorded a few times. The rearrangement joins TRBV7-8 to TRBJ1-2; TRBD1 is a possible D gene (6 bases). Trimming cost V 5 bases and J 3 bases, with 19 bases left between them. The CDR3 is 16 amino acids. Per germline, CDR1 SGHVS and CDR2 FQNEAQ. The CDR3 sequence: CASSNVAGALDYGYTF. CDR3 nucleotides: TGTGCCAGCAGCAACGTTGCAGGGGCCCTTGACTATGGCTACACCTTC.

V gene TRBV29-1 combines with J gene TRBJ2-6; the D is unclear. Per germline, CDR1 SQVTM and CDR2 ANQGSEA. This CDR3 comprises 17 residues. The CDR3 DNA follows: TGCAACGTCTTCCGGGTAACCGATGGTTCTGGGGCCAACGTCCTGACTTTC. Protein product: CNVFRVTDGSGANVLTF. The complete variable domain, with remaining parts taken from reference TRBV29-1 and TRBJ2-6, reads SAVISQKPSRDICQRGTSLTIQCQVDSQVTMMFWYRQQPGQSLTLIATANQGSEATYESGFVIDKFPISRPNLTFSTLTVSNMSPEDSSIYLCNVFRVTDGSGANVLTFGAGSRLTVL.

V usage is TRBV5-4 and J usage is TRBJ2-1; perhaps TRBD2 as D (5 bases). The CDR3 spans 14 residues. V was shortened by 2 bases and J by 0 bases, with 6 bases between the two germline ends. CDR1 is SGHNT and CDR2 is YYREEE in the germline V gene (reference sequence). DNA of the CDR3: TGTGCCAGCAGCTTTGGGAGCTCCTACAATGAGCAGTTCTTC. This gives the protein CASSFGSSYNEQFF.

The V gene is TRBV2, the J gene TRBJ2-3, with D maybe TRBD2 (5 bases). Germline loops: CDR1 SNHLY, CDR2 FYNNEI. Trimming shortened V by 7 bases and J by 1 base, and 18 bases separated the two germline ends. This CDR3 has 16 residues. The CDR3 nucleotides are TGTGCCAGCACGGGCCCGGATGGAGGAGGCACAGATACGCAGTATTTT. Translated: CASTGPDGGGTDTQYF.

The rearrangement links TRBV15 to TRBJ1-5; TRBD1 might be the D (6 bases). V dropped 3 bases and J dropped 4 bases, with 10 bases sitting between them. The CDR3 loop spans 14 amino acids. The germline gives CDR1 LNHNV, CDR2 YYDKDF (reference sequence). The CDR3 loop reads CATSSQGPNQPQHF. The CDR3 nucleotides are TGTGCCACCAGCAGTCAGGGGCCGAATCAGCCCCAGCATTTT.

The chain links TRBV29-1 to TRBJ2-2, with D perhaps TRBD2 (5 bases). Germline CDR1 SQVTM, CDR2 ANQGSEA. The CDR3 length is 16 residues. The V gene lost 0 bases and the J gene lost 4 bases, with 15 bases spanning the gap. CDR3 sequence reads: CSVEDALFGLTGELFF. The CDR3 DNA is TGCAGCGTTGAAGATGCCCTATTTGGACTCACCGGGGAGCTGTTTTTT.

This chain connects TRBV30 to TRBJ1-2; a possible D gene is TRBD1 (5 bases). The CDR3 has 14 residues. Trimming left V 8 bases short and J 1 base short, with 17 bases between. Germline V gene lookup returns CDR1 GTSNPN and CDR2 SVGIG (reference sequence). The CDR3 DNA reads TGTGCCGGAAATTACGCGAGGGGTAACTATGGCTACACCTTC. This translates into CAGNYARGNYGYTF.